This entry features one TCR beta chain sequence. The specificity of this receptor is unknown. The input lacks base qualities; no much larger clone sits a single base away. CDR1 and CDR2, per the germline V gene, are WSHSY and SAAADI. V is pruned by 5 bases and J by 4 bases, leaving 4 bases of the junction without a gene match. Including cysteine and phenylalanine, the CDR3 has 14 amino acids. The kept DNA is CDR3 alone, 42 bases in frame from the first base. The library relied on the immunoSEQ multiplex PCR assay. TCRdb retrieved this table from immuneACCESS and kept in-frame rearrangements only. Not all clones are present; in checked studies, unresolved V genes account for under half, and no reason is known for the remainder. This sample has approximately 150,000 clones in its table, and 80% to 95% of those were observed once. The ten most abundant clones make up 3.2% of the sample. The sample originates from a study of control samples from healthy donors and cancer patients (dated by TCRdb to about 2020).

The clonotype comes from a man between 25 and 39 years old in good health. The chain is encoded by TRBV10-2 joined to TRBJ1-4, with 7 bases matching TRBD1. The sequenced sample consisted of blood. The CDR3 reads CASSWTGYNEKLFF. The DNA sequence is as follows: TGCGCCAGCAGTTGGACAGGCTATAATGAAAAACTGTTTTTT.